The 25 T cell receptor beta chains presented below share a single source sample, sequenced in a study of regulatory T cells in long-lasting Graves disease. Building the TCR beta libraries relied on iRepertoire HTBI primers, and CDR3 regions underwent Arm-PCR. TCRdb independently ran MiXCR on the multiplex PCR reads; one entry per CDR3 protein. The sample holds about 420,000 distinct CDR3 sequences, 23% seen once. Sample time point: persistent/refractory GD, antithyroid drugs over 5 years with positive TRAb. PBMC-extracted RNA yielded the TCR library. The source material was peripheral blood mononuclear cells (PBMCs), sampled when the disease was refractory, from a patient treated with antithyroid drugs. The receptors come from a female donor with Graves disease.

As to this clonotype: A far larger clone is a single base away, which makes a read error likely. V and J are TRBV12-3 or TRBV12-4 and TRBJ1-4; 8 bases agree with TRBD1. Trimming cost V 2 bases and J 3 bases; bases outside gene matches: 2. CDR3 size: 15 residues. The CDR3 coding sequence is TGTGCCAGCAGTTTAAGGACAGGGCCTAATGAAAAACTGTTTTTT. Translating gives CASSLRTGPNEKLFF.

This chain joins TRBV2 and TRBJ2-3; 7 nucleotides agree with TRBD2. The CDR3 has 15 residues. Germline CDR1 SNHLY, CDR2 FYNNEI. The ends lost 6 bases at V and 0 bases at J; junction bases unmatched: 6. In nucleotides, the CDR3 is TGTGCCAGCAGGGGGGACTACTCTAGCACAGATACGCAGTATTTT. It specifies CASRGDYSSTDTQYF.

Many counts were recorded for this clonotype. V usage is TRBV20-1 and J usage is TRBJ2-5; 9 bases agree with TRBD1. Germline V lookup: CDR1 DFQATT, CDR2 SNEGSKA (reference sequence). The CDR3 is made up of 14 amino acids. Trimming removed 3 bases from V and 5 bases from J; junction bases left unmatched: 7. The CDR3 region is CSASPGTGTETQYF. The CDR3 bases are TGCAGTGCTAGTCCCGGGACAGGGACGGAGACCCAGTACTTC.

Worth noting for this clonotype: Possible read error: a much larger clone is one base away. The chain joins TRBV11-2 to TRBJ2-7, with TRBD2 matching over 11 bases. There are 14 residues in the CDR3. Germline loops: CDR1 SGHAT, CDR2 FQNNGV. CDR3 DNA: TGTGCCAGCAGAGAACTAGCGGGAGTTCACGAGCGGTACTTC. It is translated as CASRELAGVHERYF.

This clonotype appeared a few times. The chain couples TRBV10-3 to TRBJ1-1; the D is unclear. Trimming stripped 0 bases from V and 0 bases from J, with 11 bases between. The CDR3 totals 16 residues. CDR1 is ENHRY and CDR2 is SYGVKD in the germline V gene. Written as DNA, the CDR3 is TGTGCCATCAGTGAGTCGTCAGGAGCCATGAACACTGAAGCTTTCTTT. Translated: CAISESSGAMNTEAFF.

This clonotype occurred many times. This rearrangement joins TRBV6-1 to TRBJ2-5; TRBD2 matches at 10 bases. The ends lost 7 bases at V and 4 bases at J; junction bases unmatched: 12. This CDR3 region has 16 residues. The germline gives CDR1 MNHNS, CDR2 SASEGT. CDR3 bases: TGTGCCAGCACCCGGGGGTCTAGCGGGAGTAGAGAGACCCAGTACTTC. This translates into CASTRGSSGSRETQYF.

In this sample, this clonotype turned up a few times. The rearrangement joins TRBV6-4 to TRBJ2-2; 7 bases match TRBD1. The CDR3 spans 15 residues. Germline CDR1 reads MRHNA; CDR2 reads SNTAGT. With V trimmed by 3 bases and J by 5 bases, 6 bases remained unmatched. CDR3 region: CASSERTGRTGELFF. The CDR3 bases are TGTGCCAGCAGTGAGAGGACAGGTCGGACCGGGGAGCTGTTTTTT.

This clonotype was detected only a few times. The chain combines TRBV7-2 with TRBJ2-7; 16 bases align to TRBD2. The CDR3 totals 19 residues. CDR1 and CDR2 (germline): SGHTA, FQGNSA. With 2 bases clipped from V and 3 bases from J, the junction kept 10 bases outside the gene matches. The CDR3 is CASSLQPGLAGGRFYEQYF. CDR3 sequence (DNA): TGTGCCAGCAGCTTACAACCGGGACTAGCGGGAGGGCGTTTCTACGAGCAGTACTTC.

The chain employs TRBV11-2 and TRBJ1-3; D not certain. V lost 5 bases and J 0 bases, leaving 14 bases between the germline ends. The CDR3 extends over 16 amino acids. Germline V gene data show CDR1 as SGHAT and CDR2 as FQNNGV. The CDR3 coding sequence is TGTGCCAGCAGCCCCCTACATGGCCTCTCTGGAAACACCATATATTTT. It is translated as CASSPLHGLSGNTIYF.

This clonotype was recorded many times. V is TRBV2 and J is TRBJ1-2; TRBD1 agrees at 8 bases. Germline CDR1 and CDR2: SNHLY and FYNNEI. The CDR3 has 15 residues. The V gene end was trimmed by 1 base and the J gene end by 4 bases; junction bases not matched to a gene: 5. The CDR3 DNA reads TGTGCCAGCAGTGAAGGACAGGGGAGGCCCTATGGCTACACCTTC. Translating it yields CASSEGQGRPYGYTF.

The genes are TRBV7-2 and TRBJ2-7, with 13 bases that match TRBD2. The CDR3 has 18 amino acids. Germline loops: CDR1 SGHTA, CDR2 FQGNSA. With 5 bases clipped from V and 3 bases from J, the junction kept 13 bases outside the gene matches. The CDR3 nucleotides read TGTGCCAGCAGCCGAGAACTAGCGGGAGGGCCGTATATCTACGAGCAGTACTTC. Encoded protein: CASSRELAGGPYIYEQYF.

This clonotype was counted between two and nine times. The chain combines TRBV6-1 with TRBJ2-4, with D perhaps matching TRBD2 (6 bases). With 6 bases removed from V and 0 bases from J, the gap between germline ends came to 12 bases. There are 15 residues in the CDR3. Germline assignment: CDR1 MNHNS and CDR2 SASEGT. CDR3 in DNA: TGTGCCAGCAGCCGTGAGGGACTAGCCAAAAACATTCAGTACTTC. Its translation: CASSREGLAKNIQYF.

The CDR3, as DNA: TGTGCCAGTAGTATAGATAATTCGGGCCACCCCGCCTACGAGCAGTACTTC. The encoded protein is CASSIDNSGHPAYEQYF. V usage is TRBV19 and J usage is TRBJ2-7; D gene unclear. Germline assignment: CDR1 LNHDA and CDR2 SQIVND (reference sequence). Trimming shortened V by 0 bases and J by 2 bases, and 17 bases separated the two germline ends. The CDR3 length is 17 residues.

This clonotype was observed a few times. This chain uses TRBV5-1 with TRBJ2-7; no clear D. Germline V gene data show CDR1 as SGHRS and CDR2 as YFSETQ. Trimming stripped 0 bases from V and 0 bases from J, with 13 bases between. This CDR3 spans 16 amino acids. The CDR3 loop reads CASSLDGRSSSYEQYF. CDR3 nucleotide sequence: TGCGCCAGCAGCTTGGATGGCAGGTCGAGCTCCTACGAGCAGTACTTC.

Here the CDR3 reads CASSYSRGLCRDEQYF. The CDR3, as DNA: TGTGCCAGCAGTTATTCTCGGGGACTGTGCCGTGACGAGCAGTACTTC. The V call is TRBV6-2 or TRBV6-3, the J call TRBJ2-7; perhaps TRBD2 as D (6 bases). CDR1 is MNHEY and CDR2 is SVGEGT in the germline V gene. This CDR3 is 16 amino acids long. Trimming took off 3 bases at V and 5 bases at J, with 20 bases between the two ends.

In its sample, this clonotype was seen many times. The rearrangement uses TRBV28 and TRBJ2-2; 7 nucleotides agree with TRBD1. Per the germline V gene, CDR1 is MDHEN and CDR2 is SYDVKM. J gave up 4 bases and V 4 bases, and 9 bases lay outside the gene matches. The CDR3 loop spans 16 amino acids. This CDR3 reads CASSSHRQGSTGELFF. The CDR3 coding sequence is TGTGCCAGCAGTTCGCATAGACAGGGATCCACCGGGGAGCTGTTTTTT. Full variable domain (outside the CDR3, taken from reference TRBV28 and TRBJ2-2): DVKVTQSSRYLVKRTGEKVFLECVQDMDHENMFWYRQDPGLGLRLIYFSYDVKMKEKGDIPEGYSVSREKKERFSLILESASTNQTSMYLCASSSHRQGSTGELFFGEGSRLTVL.

In the case of this clonotype: No conserved phenylalanine or tryptophan ends this CDR3, so it is likely a read error. The J gene is TRBJ2-1, the V gene TRBV3-1, with 7 positions matching TRBD2. The length of the CDR3 is 15 residues. Looked up from germline, CDR1 is LGHDT and CDR2 is YNNKEL (reference sequence). V dropped 1 base and J dropped 8; count of bases not matched to a gene: 8. The CDR3 DNA reads as TGTGCCAGCAGCCAAGTACTGGGAGGGCCCTATGAGCAGTTCCTC. Translating it yields CASSQVLGGPYEQFL.

Only a few counts were recorded for this clonotype. This chain joins TRBV25-1 and TRBJ1-2; TRBD1 aligns across 9 bases. The germline CDR1 and CDR2 sequences are MGHDK and SYGVNS. V dropped 2 bases and J dropped 6; count of bases not matched to a gene: 4. The CDR3 has 14 amino acids. CDR3 in amino acids: CASSEEGTGHGYTF. DNA of the CDR3: TGTGCCAGCAGTGAAGAGGGGACAGGGCATGGCTACACCTTC.

This clonotype was seen more than once but under ten times. The chain couples TRBV7-2 to TRBJ1-1; tentative D call: TRBD1 (5 bases). V lost 5 bases and J lost 12, with 19 bases in between. The CDR3 loop spans 13 amino acids. Per the germline V gene, CDR1 is SGHTA and CDR2 is FQGNSA. The CDR3 DNA is TGTGCCAGCAGCCCCGGGACCTCCATGGCTACTTTCTTT. Translated: CASSPGTSMATFF.

The chain combines TRBV9 with TRBJ2-5; D is undetermined. CDR3 length: 13 amino acids. Between the trimmed V and J ends, which lost 4 bases and 4 bases, there was a span of 11 bases. Germline assignment: CDR1 SGDLS and CDR2 YYNGEE. Written as DNA, the CDR3 is TGTGCCAGCAGCCCTCAGTGGGGAGAGACCCAGTACTTC. It specifies CASSPQWGETQYF.

On this clonotype: Possible read error: a much larger clone is one base away. The rearrangement links TRBV11-2 to TRBJ2-6, with D perhaps matching TRBD1 or TRBD2 (7 bases each). Germline V CDR1 and CDR2: SGHAT, FQNNGV. The CDR3 contains 19 residues. Deletions cut 4 bases from V and 6 bases from J, with 25 bases between. The CDR3 DNA follows: TGTGCCAGCAGCTCTACCAGACAGGGAGGGGGCTGGTTGGCCAACGTCCTGACTTTC. Translating gives CASSSTRQGGGWLANVLTF. The full variable domain, in which reference TRBV11-2 and TRBJ2-6 provide the parts outside the CDR3, is EAGVAQSPRYKIIEKRQSVAFWCNPISGHATLYWYQQILGQGPKLLIQFQNNGVVDDSQLPKDRFSAERLKGVDSTLKIQPAKLEDSAVYLCASSSTRQGGGWLANVLTFGAGSRLTVL.

This clonotype was detected many times. This chain joins TRBV6-1 and TRBJ1-1; TRBD1 agrees at 8 bases. CDR1 is MNHNS, CDR2 SASEGT, per germline. With V trimmed by 6 bases and J by 6 bases, 6 bases remained unmatched. The CDR3 spans 13 residues. Here the CDR3 DNA reads TGTGCCAGCAGCCCACAGGGGGGAGCTGAAGCTTTCTTT. Its translation: CASSPQGGAEAFF.

In its sample, this clonotype was seen a few times. V is TRBV19 and J is TRBJ2-3, with 7 bases lining up with TRBD2. V trimming: 5 bases; J trimming: 2 bases; junction bases outside the gene matches: 7. CDR3 length: 15 amino acids. Germline CDR1 reads LNHDA; CDR2 reads SQIVND (reference sequence). The chain's CDR3 is CASSGLAAITDTQYF. The CDR3 coding sequence is TGTGCCAGTAGTGGGCTAGCGGCTATCACAGATACGCAGTATTTT.

The chain carries TRBV11-2 and TRBJ2-7; 8 bases agree with TRBD1. The CDR3 has 18 residues. J gave up 4 bases and V 3 bases, and 17 bases lay outside the gene matches. The germline CDR1 and CDR2 sequences are SGHAT and FQNNGV. The CDR3 loop reads CASSFTYGGQGISYEQYF. For the CDR3, the DNA is TGTGCCAGCAGCTTTACTTATGGAGGACAGGGTATCTCGTACGAGCAGTACTTC.

The chain joins TRBV10-3 to TRBJ1-1, with TRBD1 matching 12 bases. Germline trimming cut 6 bases from V and 4 bases from J; bases unmatched to any gene: 6. In germline, CDR1 is ENHRY, CDR2 SYGVKD. The CDR3 contains 15 residues. In DNA, the CDR3 is TGTGCCATCAGCGAACCGGGACAGGGGGCCACTGAAGCTTTCTTT. The encoded protein is CAISEPGQGATEAFF.